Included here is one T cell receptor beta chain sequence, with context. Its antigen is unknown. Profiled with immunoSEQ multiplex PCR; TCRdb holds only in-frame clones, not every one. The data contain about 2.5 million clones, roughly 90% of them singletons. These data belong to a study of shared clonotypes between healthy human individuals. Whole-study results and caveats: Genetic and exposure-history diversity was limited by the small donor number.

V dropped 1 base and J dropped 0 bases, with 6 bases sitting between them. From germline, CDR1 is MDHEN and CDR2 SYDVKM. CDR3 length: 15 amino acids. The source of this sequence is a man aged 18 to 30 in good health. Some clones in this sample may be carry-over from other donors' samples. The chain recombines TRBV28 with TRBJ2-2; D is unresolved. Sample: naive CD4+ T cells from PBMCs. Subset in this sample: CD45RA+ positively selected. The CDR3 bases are TGTGCCAGCAGTTTATACACCCCGAACACCGGGGAGCTGTTTTTT. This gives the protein CASSLYTPNTGELFF. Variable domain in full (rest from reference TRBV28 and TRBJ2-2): DVKVTQSSRYLVKRTGEKVFLECVQDMDHENMFWYRQDPGLGLRLIYFSYDVKMKEKGDIPEGYSVSREKKERFSLILESASTNQTSMYLCASSLYTPNTGELFFGEGSRLTVL.